This TCR beta chain originates from a study of blood T cell repertoires in COVID-19. This clone was seen only a few times. Measured with immunoSEQ multiplex PCR; TCRdb has only the in-frame clones, and not every one. The sample includes about 490,000 clones, 80% to 90% of them seen just once. Losses at the gene ends were 1 base for V and 3 bases for J; bases not matched to a gene: 8. Germline CDR1 and CDR2: SGDLS and YYNGEE. The CDR3 sequence is 16 residues long. Material for sequencing was peripheral blood. The clonotype originates from a human donor in a cohort sampled during active COVID-19. This chain uses TRBV9 with TRBJ1-2; 8 bases fit TRBD1. CDR3 amino acids: CASSVFDTGGDYGYTF. CDR3 bases: TGTGCCAGCAGCGTATTCGATACAGGGGGTGACTATGGCTACACCTTC.